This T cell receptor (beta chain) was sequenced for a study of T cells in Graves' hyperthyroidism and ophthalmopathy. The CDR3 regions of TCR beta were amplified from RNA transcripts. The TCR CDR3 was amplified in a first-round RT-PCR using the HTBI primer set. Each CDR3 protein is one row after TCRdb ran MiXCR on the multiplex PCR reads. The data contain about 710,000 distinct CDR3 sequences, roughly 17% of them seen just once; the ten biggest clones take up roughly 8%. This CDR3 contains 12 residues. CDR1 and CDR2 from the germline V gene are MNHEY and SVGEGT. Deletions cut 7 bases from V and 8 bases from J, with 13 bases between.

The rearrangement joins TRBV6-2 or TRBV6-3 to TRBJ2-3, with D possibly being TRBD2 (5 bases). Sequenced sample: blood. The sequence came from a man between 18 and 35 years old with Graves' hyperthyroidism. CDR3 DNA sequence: TGTGCCAGCACCCTACGGGGTGGTACGCAGTATTTT. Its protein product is CASTLRGGTQYF.